Presented here are 29 T cell receptor beta chains from one specimen sequenced in a study of shared clonotypes between healthy human individuals. Using immunoSEQ multiplex PCR, the repertoire was profiled, and TCRdb retains in-frame clones only, with some absent. Here the sample spans millions of clones, 90% to 95% being singletons. Sequencing used naive CD4+ T cells sorted from blood. As for subset: CD45RA+ positively selected. The receptors derive from a man younger than 30 in good health.

The CDR3 region has the DNA TGTGCCATCTCCGACAGGAGCGTCGAGGGCTACACCTTC. Translating gives CAISDRSVEGYTF. This chain connects TRBV10-3 to TRBJ1-2; tentatively, D is TRBD1 (6 bases). The CDR3 extends over 13 amino acids. V was shortened by 8 bases and J by 8 bases, with 18 bases between the two germline ends. Germline-derived CDR1 and CDR2 are ENHRY and SYGVKD.

This chain joins TRBV11-2 and TRBJ1-1; TRBD1 matches 9 bases. CDR3 length: 16 residues. In germline, CDR1 is SGHAT, CDR2 FQNNGV. Germline trimming cut 2 bases from V and 2 bases from J; bases unmatched to any gene: 6. CDR3 DNA: TGTGCCAGCAGCTTAAGGGCACAGGGGGCAAACACTGAAGCTTTCTTT. As protein: CASSLRAQGANTEAFF.

In this sample, this clone turned up many times. The chain carries TRBV5-1 and TRBJ1-1; D call uncertain. This CDR3 contains 14 residues. V lost 5 bases, J lost 1 base, and 12 bases lay in between. Per the germline V gene, CDR1 is SGHRS and CDR2 is YFSETQ. The CDR3 bases are TGCGCCAGCAGTAGGGTGGGGTCGAACACTGAAGCTTTCTTT. Its protein is CASSRVGSNTEAFF.

This sequence joins TRBV19 and TRBJ2-7, with TRBD2 identical over 8 bases. The V segment lost 7 bases and the J segment 1 base; nucleotides outside the gene matches: 6. The CDR3 is 14 amino acids. Germline assignment: CDR1 LNHDA and CDR2 SQIVND (reference sequence). The CDR3 reads CASTPGGASYEQYF. The CDR3 DNA sequence: TGTGCCAGTACCCCGGGAGGGGCGTCCTACGAGCAGTACTTC.

The chain links TRBV29-1 to TRBJ1-1, with D perhaps TRBD1 (5 bases). From germline, CDR1 is SQVTM and CDR2 ANQGSEA. Trimming removed 1 base at V and 6 bases at J, with 15 bases between. The CDR3 spans 14 residues. The CDR3 here is CSVEVVGTKPEAFF. DNA of the CDR3: TGCAGCGTTGAAGTTGTAGGGACGAAACCTGAAGCTTTCTTT.

This sequence joins TRBV10-3 and TRBJ2-7; 8 bases line up with TRBD1. This CDR3 has 15 amino acids. The ends lost 1 base at V and 4 bases at J; junction bases unmatched: 6. Germline V CDR1 and CDR2: ENHRY, SYGVKD. CDR3 region: CAISEFAGGIYEQYF. CDR3 coding DNA: TGTGCCATCAGTGAGTTTGCAGGGGGCATATACGAGCAGTACTTC.

V usage is TRBV2 and J usage is TRBJ2-1; possible D gene TRBD2, 5 bases. The CDR3 is 14 amino acids. Germline CDR1 SNHLY, CDR2 FYNNEI. V gave up 6 bases and J gave up 2 bases, with 11 bases separating them. The CDR3 nucleotides are TGTGCCAGCAGCCCCAGGACTCCCTACAATGAGCAGTTCTTC. It translates to CASSPRTPYNEQFF. The entire variable domain, with the rest obtained from reference TRBV2 and TRBJ2-1, is as follows: EPEVTQTPSHQVTQMGQEVILRCVPISNHLYFYWYRQILGQKVEFLVSFYNNEISEKSEIFDDQFSVERPDGSNFTLKIRSTKLEDSAMYFCASSPRTPYNEQFFGPGTRLTVL.

In regard to this clone: This sample also contains other DNA sequences that code for the same CDR3. The genes are TRBV6-1 and TRBJ1-3, with TRBD1 as a possible D gene (5 bases). The CDR3 contains 15 residues. From germline, CDR1 is MNHNS and CDR2 SASEGT. Trimming removed 2 bases from V and 5 bases from J, with 13 bases in between. CDR3 region: CASSESATGRNTIYF. CDR3 bases: TGTGCCAGCAGTGAATCTGCCACAGGTAGAAACACCATATATTTT.

The chain has TRBV6-1 and TRBJ2-7; perhaps TRBD2 as D (6 bases). The germline gives CDR1 MNHNS, CDR2 SASEGT. CDR3 length equals 16 residues. V lost 2 bases and J 0 bases, leaving 14 bases between the germline ends. The CDR3 DNA is TGTGCCAGCAGTGAATTGATGGGGACTTACTCCTACGAGCAGTACTTC. It translates to CASSELMGTYSYEQYF.

The J gene is TRBJ2-3, the V gene TRBV11-2; 7 bases map to TRBD2. The CDR3 has 15 amino acids. The germline V gene has CDR1 SGHAT and CDR2 FQNNGV. Losses at the gene ends were 4 bases for V and 0 bases for J; bases not matched to a gene: 4. CDR3 protein: CASSSSGTSTDTQYF. The CDR3 DNA follows: TGTGCCAGCAGCTCTAGCGGCACTAGCACAGATACGCAGTATTTT.

The rearrangement uses TRBV6-5 and TRBJ2-7; D gene ambiguous. Germline V gives CDR1 MNHEY, CDR2 SVGAGI. There are 13 residues in the CDR3. V was clipped by 8 bases and J by 1 base, with 12 bases between them. In nucleotides, the CDR3 is TGTGCCAGCGCTTACCTAGGTTCCTACGAGCAGTACTTC. Amino acids: CASAYLGSYEQYF.

J is TRBJ1-2 and V is TRBV5-1; 9 bases agree with TRBD1. The junction had 3 bases not matched to a gene; V was cut back by 5 bases and J by 4 bases. Germline-derived CDR1 and CDR2 are SGHRS and YFSETQ. The CDR3 has 13 amino acids. CDR3 coding DNA: TGCGCCAGCAGAGAGACAGGGGGCTATGGCTACACCTTC. Its protein is CASRETGGYGYTF.

This rearrangement joins TRBV11-2 to TRBJ1-5; unclear D gene. This CDR3 comprises 12 residues. Trimming cost V 5 bases and J 3 bases, with 5 bases left between them. Germline assignment: CDR1 SGHAT and CDR2 FQNNGV. The CDR3 DNA is TGTGCCAGCAGCCTTCACAATCAGCCCCAGCATTTT. Amino acid sequence: CASSLHNQPQHF. The whole variable domain, remainder taken from reference TRBV11-2 and TRBJ1-5, is EAGVAQSPRYKIIEKRQSVAFWCNPISGHATLYWYQQILGQGPKLLIQFQNNGVVDDSQLPKDRFSAERLKGVDSTLKIQPAKLEDSAVYLCASSLHNQPQHFGDGTRLSIL.

Turning to this clone: This sample also contains other DNA sequences that code for the same CDR3. V gene TRBV7-2 combines with J gene TRBJ2-3, with 7 bases aligning to TRBD2. The V gene end was trimmed by 5 bases and the J gene end by 0 bases; junction bases not matched to a gene: 8. There are 16 residues in the CDR3. The V gene's germline CDR1 is SGHTA and CDR2 FQGNSA. The chain's CDR3 is CASSPRGAGSTDTQYF. The CDR3 DNA follows: TGTGCCAGCAGCCCCCGGGGAGCGGGGAGCACAGATACGCAGTATTTT.

V usage is TRBV6-5 and J usage is TRBJ1-5; the match to TRBD1 covers 7 bases. CDR1 is MNHEY and CDR2 is SVGAGI in the germline V gene. CDR3 length: 13 residues. Trimming took 5 bases from V and 9 from J; bases not matched to a gene: 7. This CDR3 is CASSQDRERPQHF. As DNA, the CDR3 is TGTGCCAGCAGTCAAGACAGGGAGAGGCCCCAGCATTTT.

CDR3 coding DNA: TGTGCCAGCAGCACCCGGACGGTCGACTACGAGCAGTACTTC. Its translation is CASSTRTVDYEQYF. This chain connects TRBV11-2 to TRBJ2-7; D gene ambiguous. Germline CDR1 and CDR2: SGHAT and FQNNGV. Trimming removed 5 bases at V and 3 bases at J, with 14 bases between. This CDR3 is built from 14 residues.

The rearrangement joins TRBV5-6 to TRBJ2-5; 7 bases fit TRBD2. V shed 4 bases and J 2 bases; nucleotides not matched to a gene: 5. CDR3 length: 14 amino acids. The germline CDR1 and CDR2 sequences are SGHDT and YYEEEE. This CDR3 is CASSLKAGQETQYF. Written as DNA, the CDR3 is TGTGCCAGCAGCCTTAAAGCGGGGCAAGAGACCCAGTACTTC.

This clone was picked up one time. The CDR3 sequence: CASSSHRDPNEKLFF. CDR3 nucleotide sequence: TGTGCCAGCAGCTCCCACAGGGACCCTAATGAAAAACTGTTTTTT. The chain combines TRBV7-8 with TRBJ1-4; tentative D call: TRBD1 (6 bases). Germline values: CDR1 SGHVS, CDR2 FQNEAQ. The CDR3 extends over 15 amino acids. V lost 4 bases and J lost 3, with 12 bases in between.

This chain joins TRBV30 and TRBJ2-5; possible D gene TRBD1, 5 bases. Trimming pared 0 bases from V and 7 bases from J, leaving 9 bases between. CDR3 size: 12 residues. From germline, CDR1 is GTSNPN and CDR2 SVGIG (reference sequence). In nucleotides, the CDR3 is TGTGCCTGGAGTGTGCAGGGCGGGACCCAGTACTTC. As protein: CAWSVQGGTQYF.

V is TRBV5-1 and J is TRBJ2-2, with a possible D match to TRBD2 (5 bases). The CDR3 has 15 amino acids. V dropped 0 bases and J dropped 0 bases, with 6 bases sitting between them. In germline, CDR1 is SGHRS, CDR2 YFSETQ. The CDR3 sequence: CASSLGGSNTGELFF. CDR3 sequence (DNA): TGCGCCAGCAGCTTGGGAGGGTCGAACACCGGGGAGCTGTTTTTT.

The gene calls are TRBV19 and TRBJ1-1; D is perhaps TRBD1 (6 bases). The CDR3 extends over 13 amino acids. The germline V gene encodes CDR1 LNHDA and CDR2 SQIVND (reference sequence). The CDR3 sequence: CVVQGPSWTEAFF. CDR3 DNA: TGTGTAGTCCAGGGGCCCTCCTGGACTGAAGCTTTCTTT. Combining the CDR3 with reference TRBV19 and TRBJ1-1 gives the whole variable domain DGGITQSPKYLFRKEGQNVTLSCEQNLNHDAMYWYRQDPGQGLRLIYYSQIVNDFQKGDIAEGYSVSREKKESFPLTVTSAQKNPTAFYLCVVQGPSWTEAFFGQGTRLTVV.

CDR3 bases: TGTGCCAGCAGCTCAATGGACATTAATAATTCACCCCTCCACTTT. Its protein product is CASSSMDINNSPLHF. The V call is TRBV9, the J call TRBJ1-6; the D gene is possibly TRBD1 (5 bases). CDR1 and CDR2 (germline): SGDLS, YYNGEE. V dropped 4 bases and J dropped 5 bases, with 13 bases sitting between them. The CDR3 totals 15 residues.

This clone appeared a single time. The rearrangement links TRBV9 to TRBJ1-3; D remains ambiguous. The V gene's germline CDR1 is SGDLS and CDR2 YYNGEE. V was clipped by 0 bases and J by 1 base, with 11 bases between them. This CDR3 is built from 16 residues. CDR3: CASSVGGGKSGNTIYF. CDR3 DNA: TGTGCCAGCAGCGTAGGGGGAGGAAAGTCTGGAAACACCATATATTTT.

The chain has TRBV5-6 and TRBJ1-6; 7 nucleotides align to TRBD1. Trimming at V came to 3 bases and at J to 7 bases, leaving 7 bases not matched to a gene. The CDR3 has 15 amino acids. Germline loops: CDR1 SGHDT, CDR2 YYEEEE. This chain's CDR3 is CASSWLGRGNSPLHF. CDR3 bases: TGTGCCAGCAGCTGGCTTGGCAGGGGGAATTCACCCCTCCACTTT.

The J gene is TRBJ1-5, the V gene TRBV4-1; perhaps TRBD1 as D (5 bases). The CDR3 has 14 amino acids. Germline V gene lookup returns CDR1 MGHRA and CDR2 YSYEKL. The V end lost 0 bases, the J end lost 6 bases, and 9 bases lay between the germline ends. The CDR3 region has the DNA TGCGCCAGCAGCCAAGAAGGGGCGGGTCAGCCCCAGCATTTT. Protein product: CASSQEGAGQPQHF.

Remarks on this clone: Within the sample, other DNA sequences also encode this same CDR3. This sequence joins TRBV6-5 and TRBJ2-7, with 11 bases that match TRBD1. This CDR3 region has 14 residues. V shed 8 bases, J shed 2 bases, and the junction held 5 bases outside the gene matches. Per germline, CDR1 MNHEY and CDR2 SVGAGI. CDR3 coding DNA: TGTGCCAGCCGGCGGGGACAGGGGGCCTACGAGCAGTACTTC. It encodes CASRRGQGAYEQYF.

The chain uses TRBV7-2 and TRBJ2-5; D is perhaps TRBD1 or TRBD2 (5 bases each). Between the trimmed V and J ends, which lost 0 bases and 9 bases, there was a span of 14 bases. This CDR3 is 14 amino acids long. Looked up from germline, CDR1 is SGHTA and CDR2 is FQGNSA. The CDR3 is CASSLARPLGAQYF. The CDR3 nucleotides are TGTGCCAGCAGCTTAGCGCGGCCCTTGGGGGCCCAGTACTTC.

V is TRBV6-1 and J is TRBJ2-6; D call uncertain. The CDR3 sequence is 14 residues long. The germline CDR1 and CDR2 sequences are MNHNS and SASEGT. Trimming removed 1 base at V and 8 bases at J, with 9 bases between. The CDR3 here is CASSEGSGPNVLTF. The DNA of the CDR3 is TGTGCCAGCAGTGAAGGGAGTGGTCCCAACGTCCTGACTTTC.

V and J are TRBV10-2 and TRBJ1-1; no reliable D call. Trimming pared 2 bases from V and 4 bases from J, leaving 8 bases between. In germline, CDR1 is WSHSY, CDR2 SAAADI. This CDR3 spans 13 amino acids. This CDR3 reads CASSEAGGTEAFF. Here the CDR3 DNA reads TGCGCCAGCAGTGAGGCTGGTGGCACTGAAGCTTTCTTT.